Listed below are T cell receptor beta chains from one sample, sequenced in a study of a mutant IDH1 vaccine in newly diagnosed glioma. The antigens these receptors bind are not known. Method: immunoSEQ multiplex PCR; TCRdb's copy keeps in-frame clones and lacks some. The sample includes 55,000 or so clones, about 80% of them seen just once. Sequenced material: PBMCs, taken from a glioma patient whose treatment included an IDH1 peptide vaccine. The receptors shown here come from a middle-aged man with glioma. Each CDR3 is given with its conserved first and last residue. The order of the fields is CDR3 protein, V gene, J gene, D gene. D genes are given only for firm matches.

CDR3: CASSPGEGANVLTF
V: TRBV18
J: TRBJ2-6
D: .

CDR3: CASARTGGSGLAGGEFF
V: TRBV5-1
J: TRBJ2-1
D: TRBD2

CDR3: CASSLALGRGTEAFF
V: TRBV5-1
J: TRBJ1-1
D: .

CDR3: CASSMAGLNQPQHF
V: TRBV19
J: TRBJ1-5
D: .

CDR3: CASSEWLHSGANVLTF
V: TRBV2
J: TRBJ2-6
D: .

CDR3: CASGLVGRELFF
V: TRBV12-5
J: TRBJ2-2
D: .

CDR3: CASSLRRGGGRNEQFF
V: TRBV7-2
J: TRBJ2-1
D: .

CDR3: CASSVRGTEAFF
V: TRBV6-6
J: TRBJ1-1
D: .

CDR3: CASSLAGLLTYNEQFF
V: TRBV5-4
J: TRBJ2-1
D: .

CDR3: CASRPATSGYNEQFF
V: TRBV19
J: TRBJ2-1
D: TRBD2

CDR3: CASSPWETQYF
V: TRBV11-2
J: TRBJ2-5
D: .

CDR3: CASSPTGTGANYGYTF
V: TRBV28
J: TRBJ1-2
D: TRBD1

CDR3: CASSLNLISYEQYF
V: TRBV7-6
J: TRBJ2-7
D: .

CDR3: CASIGQLNTGELFF
V: TRBV6-1
J: TRBJ2-2
D: .

CDR3: CASSRQGEAFF
V: TRBV6-5
J: TRBJ1-1
D: TRBD1

CDR3: CASSPSPGRLRDEQYF
V: TRBV27
J: TRBJ2-7
D: .

CDR3: CAWSVSSPEAFF
V: TRBV30
J: TRBJ1-1
D: .

CDR3: CASSLVGLTDTQYF
V: TRBV18
J: TRBJ2-3
D: .

CDR3: CASSSRGTGNQPQHF
V: TRBV5-5
J: TRBJ1-5
D: TRBD1

CDR3: CASSPKTLTGEWGGYTF
V: TRBV4-2
J: TRBJ1-2
D: .

CDR3: CASSLAFGDYTF
V: TRBV5-1
J: TRBJ1-2
D: .

CDR3: CASRVVPQHF
V: TRBV9
J: TRBJ1-5
D: .

CDR3: CASSDPLTEAFF
V: TRBV25-1
J: TRBJ1-1
D: .

CDR3: CASSWIQGTGELFF
V: TRBV5-6
J: TRBJ2-2
D: TRBD1

CDR3: CASSRPGRRGYTF
V: TRBV27
J: TRBJ1-2
D: .

CDR3: CASSEQAGGTGTDTQYF
V: TRBV6-4
J: TRBJ2-3
D: TRBD2

CDR3: CASSRGGDYEQYF
V: TRBV2
J: TRBJ2-7
D: .

CDR3: CASSIGGSEAFF
V: TRBV19
J: TRBJ1-1
D: .

CDR3: CASSAGAGNYGYTF
V: TRBV6-4
J: TRBJ1-2
D: .

CDR3: CASRLDGTLQETQYF
V: TRBV10-2
J: TRBJ2-5
D: .

CDR3: CASSQGYEQYF
V: TRBV2
J: TRBJ2-7
D: .

CDR3: CASSSLDSGANVLTF
V: TRBV5-1
J: TRBJ2-6
D: .

CDR3: CASSSPGETSYEQYF
V: TRBV5-1
J: TRBJ2-7
D: .

CDR3: CASSPTPPGPQHF
V: TRBV5-4
J: TRBJ1-5
D: .

CDR3: CARSPVYRVVGNTIYF
V: TRBV5-3
J: TRBJ1-3
D: .